This T cell receptor (beta chain) was sequenced in a study of cytomegalovirus exposure and HLA in healthy donors. This clone was seen a single time. PCR used 60 Vbeta primers and 13 Jbeta primers. Only in-frame clones appear in the TCRdb table, and some are missing; sequencing was by immunoSEQ multiplex PCR. This table holds about 68,000 clones, 75% to 90% found once. The V gene's germline CDR1 is LNHDA and CDR2 SQIVND (reference sequence). The V gene lost 7 bases and the J gene lost 0 bases, with 18 bases spanning the gap. This CDR3 comprises 16 residues. The sample taken for sequencing was PBMCs. The TCR comes from a human donor in good health. The chain joins TRBV19 to TRBJ1-1; the D gene is possibly TRBD1 (6 bases). CDR3 sequence reads: CASIPGAPRLNTEAFF. CDR3 in DNA: TGTGCCAGTATCCCAGGGGCCCCGAGATTGAACACTGAAGCTTTCTTT. Looking up the rest from reference TRBV19 and TRBJ1-1 gives the full variable domain: DGGITQSPKYLFRKEGQNVTLSCEQNLNHDAMYWYRQDPGQGLRLIYYSQIVNDFQKGDIAEGYSVSREKKESFPLTVTSAQKNPTAFYLCASIPGAPRLNTEAFFGQGTRLTVV.